The 5 T cell receptor beta chains in this list originate from one sample, sequenced in a study of T-cell reconstitution after alpha-beta-depleted transplantation in children. Unique molecular identifiers were used in preparing the TCRbeta library. TCRdb re-called the PCR reads through MiXCR, storing one row per CDR3 protein. The sample consists of hundreds of thousands of distinct CDR3 sequences, over 20% of them appearing once. The sample here was PBMCs, taken before TCRalphabeta/CD19-depleted stem cell transplant. These receptors were obtained from a girl aged 2 to 10 with Fanconi anemia, due to receive a stem cell transplant.

This clonotype was seen a handful of times. The chain links TRBV29-1 to TRBJ2-5; 7 bases align to TRBD1. There are 14 residues in the CDR3. The germline V gene has CDR1 SQVTM and CDR2 ANQGSEA. J lost 2 bases, V lost 6 bases, and 9 bases had no gene match. CDR3 nucleotides: TGCAGCGTCGATTCGACAGGGCCACAAGAGACCCAGTACTTC. Amino acids: CSVDSTGPQETQYF.

This clonotype was observed a handful of times. CDR3: CSARPWTSDSYEQYF. The CDR3 DNA is TGCAGTGCTAGACCTTGGACTAGCGACTCCTACGAGCAGTACTTC. The chain has TRBV20-1 and TRBJ2-7; TRBD2 matches at 9 bases. Germline V CDR1 and CDR2: DFQATT, SNEGSKA (reference sequence). CDR3 length: 15 amino acids. The junction had 5 bases not matched to a gene; V was cut back by 2 bases and J by 0 bases.

In its sample, this clonotype was seen many times. The chain links TRBV29-1 to TRBJ2-1; a weak D match, TRBD1 (6 bases). The CDR3 has 12 residues. Germline V gene data show CDR1 as SQVTM and CDR2 as ANQGSEA. V was trimmed by 4 bases and J by 5 bases, leaving 9 bases between them. DNA of the CDR3: TGCAGCGTTGGAAACAGGGACAATGAGCAGTTCTTC. Translated, it gives CSVGNRDNEQFF.

In this sample, this clonotype turned up many times. This sequence joins TRBV7-6 and TRBJ2-1, with 7 positions matching TRBD2. The V gene's germline CDR1 is SGHVS and CDR2 FNYEAQ. Trimming cost V 1 base and J 4 bases; bases outside gene matches: 10. The CDR3 is made up of 17 amino acids. The CDR3 DNA follows: TGTGCCAGCAGCTTAGAAATCGGGTTTAGCGGGTACAATGAGCAGTTCTTC. Translated: CASSLEIGFSGYNEQFF.

This clonotype came up a few times. Its ends do not fully match the called genes, so a read error is possible. V usage is TRBV20-1 and J usage is TRBJ2-5, with 12 bases lining up with TRBD2. Germline V CDR1 and CDR2: DFQATT, SNEGSKA (reference sequence). The CDR3 extends over 17 amino acids. The CDR3 region has the DNA TGCTGTGCTAGCAAGAGCTCTAGCGGGAGGGCCTATGAGACCCAGTACTTC. Translating it yields CCASKSSSGRAYETQYF.